The entry below gives a single T cell receptor beta chain sequence along with its context. This sample stems from a study of graft-versus-host responses after intestinal transplantation. Study background: Multivisceral, liver-intestinal, or isolated intestinal grafts were transplanted into recipients.

Some clones are missing from TCRdb's copy, which holds only in-frame ones; the method was immunoSEQ multiplex PCR. This sample carries about 20,000 clones, 86% of them seen once, and the ten largest clones take approximately 49%. This CDR3 contains 15 residues. The V gene is TRBV12-1, the J gene TRBJ2-1; TRBD2, the D gene given by the table, was not confirmed from the DNA. TRBV12-1 is recorded as a pseudogene. The TCR sequence derives from a human patient who received an intestinal transplant, so some T cells may come from the graft donor. The input for sequencing was bone marrow, taken about 130 days after transplant. The CDR3 is CASSGPGGVYNEQFF. The DNA of the CDR3 is TGTGCCAGCAGCGGCCCGGGGGGGGTCTACAATGAGCAGTTCTTC.